This TCR beta chain was documented in a study of cytomegalovirus exposure and HLA in healthy donors. Study-wide findings and caveats: Indistinguishable V segments such as TRBV6-2 and TRBV6-3 were excluded. The authors later found HLA-associated TCR beta chains more clonally expanded than equally common others. The authors reported that TCR beta sequences could predict HLA-A and HLA-B alleles. These predictions were accurate for most subjects in the first cohort. Trimming of TCR beta V- and J-genes showed a link, identified in a later analysis, to a missense DCLRE1C variant.

PCR amplification relied on 60 Vbeta primers (plus 13 Jbeta primers). Generated by immunoSEQ multiplex PCR, the TCRdb table keeps only in-frame clones and is missing some. The sample lists over 150,000 clones; 75% were seen once. The CDR3 spans 14 residues. V was pared by 7 bases and J by 3 bases, with 15 bases between. Germline V CDR1 and CDR2: MNHNS, SASEGT. Points on this clone: No antigen is known for it.

The receptor was derived from a woman aged 45-59 years in good health and CMV-seropositive. V gene TRBV6-1 combines with J gene TRBJ1-1; D perhaps matches TRBD1 (5 bases). Sequencing was done on a sample of PBMCs. The CDR3 protein is CASTGVEGYTEAFF. For the CDR3, the DNA is TGTGCCAGCACTGGGGTGGAGGGGTACACTGAAGCTTTCTTT.